This TCR beta chain derives from a study of CD8 T cells in ankylosing spondylitis. General study results and limits: About 8 highly homologous variants made up a TCR beta motif that seemed to typify ankylosing spondylitis blood. Some of the motif variants had earlier been found in reactive arthritis patients' fluid and blood. The study looked at matched synovial fluid samples from ankylosing spondylitis patients. Disease-linked clones were reported to be significantly enriched there. Clones linked to the disease showed a CD8+ phenotype. They occurred at relatively low frequencies in peripheral blood.

TCRdb reanalysed the 5' RACE reads using MiXCR and keeps one entry per CDR3 protein. The table includes 270,000 or so distinct CDR3 sequences, over 15% detected once. This clonotype showed up just a few times. Its antigen remains unidentified. V was pared by 4 bases and J by 6 bases, with 17 bases of the junction left unmatched. The CDR3 is made up of 20 amino acids. Germline V gene sequence: CDR1 SGDLS, CDR2 YYNGEE. The chain joins TRBV9 to TRBJ2-1; 15 bases are a match to TRBD2. Sequencing was performed on blood, either unsorted or a sorted T cell fraction (not recorded which). The sequence was collected from a male donor with ankylosing spondylitis or in good health (not recorded which). CDR3 sequence reads: CASSPRPGTSGRNLGNEQFF. In DNA form, the CDR3 reads TGTGCCAGCAGCCCTCGTCCCGGGACTAGCGGGAGGAATCTGGGCAATGAGCAGTTCTTC. The variable domain in full, completed from reference TRBV9 and TRBJ2-1, reads DSGVTQTPKHLITATGQRVTLRCSPRSGDLSVYWYQQSLDQGLQFLIQYYNGEERAKGNILERFSAQQFPDLHSELNLSSLELGDSALYFCASSPRPGTSGRNLGNEQFFGPGTRLTVL.